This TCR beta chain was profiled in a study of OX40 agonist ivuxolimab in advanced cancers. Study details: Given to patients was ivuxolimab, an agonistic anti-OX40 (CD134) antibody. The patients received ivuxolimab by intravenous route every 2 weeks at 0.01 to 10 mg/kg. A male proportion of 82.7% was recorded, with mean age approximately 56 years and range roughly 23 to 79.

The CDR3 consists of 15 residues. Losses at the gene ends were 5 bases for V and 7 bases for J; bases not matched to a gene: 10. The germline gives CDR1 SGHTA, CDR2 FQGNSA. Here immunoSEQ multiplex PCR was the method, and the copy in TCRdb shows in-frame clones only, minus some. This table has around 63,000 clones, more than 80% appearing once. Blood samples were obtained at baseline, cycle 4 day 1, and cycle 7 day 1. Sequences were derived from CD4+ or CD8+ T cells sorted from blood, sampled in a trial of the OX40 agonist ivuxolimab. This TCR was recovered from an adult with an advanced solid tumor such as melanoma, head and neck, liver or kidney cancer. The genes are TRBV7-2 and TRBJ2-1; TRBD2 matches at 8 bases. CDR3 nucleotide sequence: TGTGCCAGCAGCGTTAGAGCGGGAGTCTTGAATGAGCAGTTCTTC. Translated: CASSVRAGVLNEQFF. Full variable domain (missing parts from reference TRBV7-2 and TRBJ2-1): GAGVSQSPSNKVTEKGKDVELRCDPISGHTALYWYRQSLGQGLEFLIYFQGNSAPDKSGLPSDRFSAERTGGSVSTLTIQRTQQEDSAVYLCASSVRAGVLNEQFFGPGTRLTVL.